This TCR beta chain was sequenced for a study of identical twins. General study points: In drawing conclusions, the study used cross-sectional statistical analysis and did not follow the same donors. For monozygotic twins, models underestimated out-of-frame TCR alpha sharing. Fewer insertions were carried by abundant cord blood beta clonotypes, but none was seen in memory repertoires.

For this clonotype: Its antigen is undetermined.

Template switching introduced a universal primer site, and the cDNA bore unique molecular identifiers. In TCRdb, the 5' RACE reads were re-called with MiXCR into one record per CDR3 protein. The sample lists some 900,000 distinct CDR3 sequences, around an eighth seen once, with around 1.6% in the top ten. These data are also associated with another study on yellow fever vaccine responses in identical twins.

Sequenced sample: PBMCs. This receptor was obtained from a woman aged 18-30 years in good health.

This chain's CDR3 is CASSYNDREGNQPQHF. Here the CDR3 DNA reads TGTGCCAGCAGCTACAATGACAGGGAGGGCAATCAGCCCCAGCATTTT. The chain combines TRBV7-9 with TRBJ1-5; 7 bases are shared with TRBD1. Germline-derived CDR1 and CDR2 are SEHNR and FQNEAQ (reference sequence). The CDR3 covers 16 residues. The J segment lost 2 bases and the V segment lost 4 bases, leaving 8 bases of the junction unmatched.